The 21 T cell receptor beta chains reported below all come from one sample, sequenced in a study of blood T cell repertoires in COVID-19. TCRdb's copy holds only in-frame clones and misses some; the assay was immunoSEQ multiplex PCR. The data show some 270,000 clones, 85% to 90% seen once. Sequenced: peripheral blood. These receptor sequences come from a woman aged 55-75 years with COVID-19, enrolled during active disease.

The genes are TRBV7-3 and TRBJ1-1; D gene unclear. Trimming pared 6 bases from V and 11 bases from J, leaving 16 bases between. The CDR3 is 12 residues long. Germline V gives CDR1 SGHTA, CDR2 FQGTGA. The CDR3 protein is CASSHRGKKAFF. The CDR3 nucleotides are TGTGCCAGCAGTCACCGGGGAAAGAAGGCTTTCTTT.

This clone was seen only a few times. CDR3 residues: CASGLGHGASTSYNEQFF. CDR3 DNA sequence: TGTGCTAGTGGTTTGGGACATGGGGCCTCAACTTCCTACAATGAGCAGTTCTTC. The chain couples TRBV12-5 to TRBJ2-1, with D possibly TRBD1 on 5 matching bases. Trimming took 1 base from V and 1 from J, leaving 17 bases between them. Germline assignment: CDR1 LGHNT and CDR2 FRNRAP. The length of the CDR3 is 18 residues. Looking up the rest from reference TRBV12-5 and TRBJ2-1 gives the full variable domain: DARVTQTPRHKVTEMGQEVTMRCQPILGHNTVFWYRQTMMQGLELLAYFRNRAPLDDSGMPKDRFSAEMPDATLATLKIQPSEPRDSAVYFCASGLGHGASTSYNEQFFGPGTRLTVL.

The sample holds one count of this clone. CDR3 sequence: CASSYGTGGADTQYF. The CDR3 DNA follows: TGTGCCAGCAGCTACGGGACAGGGGGGGCAGATACGCAGTATTTT. This chain connects TRBV3-1 (or the pseudogene TRBV3-2) to TRBJ2-3, with TRBD1 matching 11 bases. Unmatched junction bases numbered 5, after V lost 5 bases and J lost 4 bases. This CDR3 has 15 amino acids. CDR1 and CDR2 from the germline V gene are LGHDT and YNNKEL (reference sequence).

In DNA form, the CDR3 reads TGTGCCAGCAGTGTCAAAGAGGAAAAACTGTTTTTT. Protein: CASSVKEEKLFF. The chain carries TRBV6-2 or TRBV6-3 and TRBJ1-4; D call uncertain. The germline V and J ends were trimmed by 5 bases and 8 bases, with 9 bases remaining between them. CDR1 and CDR2 (germline): MNHEY, SVGEGT. This CDR3 spans 12 amino acids.

The CDR3 loop reads CASSPGQGDGYTF. The CDR3 DNA reads as TGTGCCAGCTCACCGGGACAGGGGGATGGCTACACCTTC. This chain links TRBV18 with TRBJ1-2; TRBD1 aligns across 11 bases. The CDR3 has 13 amino acids. V lost 3 bases to trimming and J lost 6 bases; unmatched junction nucleotides: 0. Germline CDR1 is KGHSH and CDR2 is LQKENI.

CDR3 coding DNA: TGTGCCAGCTCACCACGTCGGGAGCGAGAGACCCAGTACTTC. This sequence encodes CASSPRRERETQYF. V and J are TRBV18 and TRBJ2-5; D perhaps matches TRBD2 (6 bases). Deletions cut 1 base from V and 4 bases from J, with 10 bases between. Germline V CDR1 and CDR2: KGHSH, LQKENI. This CDR3 has 14 residues.

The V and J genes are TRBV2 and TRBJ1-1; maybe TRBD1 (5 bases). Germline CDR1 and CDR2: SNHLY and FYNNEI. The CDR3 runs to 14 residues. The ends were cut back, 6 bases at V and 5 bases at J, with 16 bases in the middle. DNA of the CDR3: TGTGCCAGCAGGTCGGACATGGATGGGACTGAAGCTTTCTTT. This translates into CASRSDMDGTEAFF.

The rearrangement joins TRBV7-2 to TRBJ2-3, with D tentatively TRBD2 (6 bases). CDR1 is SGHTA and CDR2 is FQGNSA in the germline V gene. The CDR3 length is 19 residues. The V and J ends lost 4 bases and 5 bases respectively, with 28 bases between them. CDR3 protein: CASSSRRGPGLTQLDTQYF. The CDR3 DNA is TGTGCCAGCAGCTCAAGAAGAGGTCCGGGACTTACCCAACTAGATACGCAGTATTTT.

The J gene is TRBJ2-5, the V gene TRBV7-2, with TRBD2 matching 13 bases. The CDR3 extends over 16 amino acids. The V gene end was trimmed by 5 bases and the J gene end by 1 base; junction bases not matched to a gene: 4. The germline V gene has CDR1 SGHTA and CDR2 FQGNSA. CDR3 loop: CASSVRLAGGQETQYF. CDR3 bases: TGTGCCAGCAGCGTGCGACTAGCGGGGGGCCAAGAGACCCAGTACTTC.

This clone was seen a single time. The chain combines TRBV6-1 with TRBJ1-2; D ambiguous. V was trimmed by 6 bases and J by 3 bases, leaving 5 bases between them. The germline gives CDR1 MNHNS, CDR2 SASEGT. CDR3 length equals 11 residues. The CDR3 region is CASRADYGYTF. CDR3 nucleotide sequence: TGTGCCAGCAGGGCAGACTATGGCTACACCTTC.

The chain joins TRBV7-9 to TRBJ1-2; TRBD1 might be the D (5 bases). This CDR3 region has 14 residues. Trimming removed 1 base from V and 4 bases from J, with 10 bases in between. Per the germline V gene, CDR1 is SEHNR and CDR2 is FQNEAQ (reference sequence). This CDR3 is CASSLGGRGYGYTF. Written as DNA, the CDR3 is TGTGCCAGCAGCTTAGGCGGGAGGGGCTATGGCTACACCTTC.

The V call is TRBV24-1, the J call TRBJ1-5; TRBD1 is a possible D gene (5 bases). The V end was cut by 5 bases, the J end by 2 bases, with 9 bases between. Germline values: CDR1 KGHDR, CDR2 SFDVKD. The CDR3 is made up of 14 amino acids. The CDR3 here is CATSAGGGNQPQHF. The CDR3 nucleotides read TGTGCCACCAGTGCTGGGGGGGGCAATCAGCCCCAGCATTTT.

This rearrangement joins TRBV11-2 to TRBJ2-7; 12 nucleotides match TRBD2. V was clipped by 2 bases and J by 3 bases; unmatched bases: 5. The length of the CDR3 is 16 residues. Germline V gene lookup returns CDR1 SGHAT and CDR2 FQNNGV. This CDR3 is CASSLRTSGVGYEQYF. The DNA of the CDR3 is TGTGCCAGCAGCTTAAGGACTAGCGGGGTGGGCTACGAGCAGTACTTC.

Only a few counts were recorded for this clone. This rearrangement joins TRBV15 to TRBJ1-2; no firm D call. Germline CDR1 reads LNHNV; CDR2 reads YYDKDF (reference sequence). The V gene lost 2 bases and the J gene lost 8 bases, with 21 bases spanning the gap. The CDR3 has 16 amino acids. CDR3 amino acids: CATSRREDGPGSGYTF. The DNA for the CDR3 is TGTGCCACCAGCAGACGGGAGGACGGTCCCGGTTCCGGCTACACCTTC.

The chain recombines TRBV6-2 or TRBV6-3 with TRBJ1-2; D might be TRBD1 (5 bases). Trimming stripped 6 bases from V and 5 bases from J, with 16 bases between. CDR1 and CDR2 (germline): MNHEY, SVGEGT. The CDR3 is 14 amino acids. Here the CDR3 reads CASSLRQGSYGYTF. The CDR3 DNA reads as TGTGCCAGCAGCCTCCGGCAGGGATCGTATGGCTACACCTTC.

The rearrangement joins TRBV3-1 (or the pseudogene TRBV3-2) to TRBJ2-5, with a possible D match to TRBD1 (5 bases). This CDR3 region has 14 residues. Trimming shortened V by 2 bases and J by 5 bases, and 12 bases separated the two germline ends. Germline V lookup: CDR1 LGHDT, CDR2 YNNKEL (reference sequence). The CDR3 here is CASSQKGISETQYF. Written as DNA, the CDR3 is TGTGCCAGCAGCCAAAAGGGGATCTCCGAGACCCAGTACTTC.

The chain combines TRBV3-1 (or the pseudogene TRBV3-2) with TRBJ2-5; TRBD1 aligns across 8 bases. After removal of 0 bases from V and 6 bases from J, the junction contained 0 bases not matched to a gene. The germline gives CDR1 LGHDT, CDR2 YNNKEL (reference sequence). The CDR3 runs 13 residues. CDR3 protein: CASSQDRGQTQYF. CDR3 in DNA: TGTGCCAGCAGCCAAGACAGGGGGCAGACCCAGTACTTC.

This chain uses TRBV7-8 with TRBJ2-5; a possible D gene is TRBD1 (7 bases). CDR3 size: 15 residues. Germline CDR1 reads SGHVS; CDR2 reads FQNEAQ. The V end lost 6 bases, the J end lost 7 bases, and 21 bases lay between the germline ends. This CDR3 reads CASRSGGTAPRTQYF. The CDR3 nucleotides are TGTGCCAGCAGATCTGGGGGGACAGCCCCACGGACCCAGTACTTC.

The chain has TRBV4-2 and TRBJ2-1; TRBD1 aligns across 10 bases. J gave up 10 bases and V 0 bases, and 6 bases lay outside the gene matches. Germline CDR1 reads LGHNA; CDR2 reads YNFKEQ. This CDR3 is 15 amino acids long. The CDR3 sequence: CASSQDGQGGREQFF. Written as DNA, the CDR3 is TGTGCCAGCAGCCAAGATGGACAGGGGGGGCGGGAGCAGTTCTTC.

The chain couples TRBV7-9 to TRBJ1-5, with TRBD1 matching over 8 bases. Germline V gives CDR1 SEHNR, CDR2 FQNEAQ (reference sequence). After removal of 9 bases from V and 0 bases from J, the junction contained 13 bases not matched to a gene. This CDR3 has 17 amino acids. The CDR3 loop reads CARHHRGFCYSNQPQHF. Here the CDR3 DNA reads TGTGCCAGACACCACAGGGGGTTTTGTTATAGCAATCAGCCCCAGCATTTT. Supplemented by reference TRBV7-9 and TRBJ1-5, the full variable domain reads DTGVSQNPRHKITKRGQNVTFRCDPISEHNRLYWYRQTLGQGPEFLTYFQNEAQLEKSRLLSDRFSAERPKGSFSTLEIQRTEQGDSAMYLCARHHRGFCYSNQPQHFGDGTRLSIL.

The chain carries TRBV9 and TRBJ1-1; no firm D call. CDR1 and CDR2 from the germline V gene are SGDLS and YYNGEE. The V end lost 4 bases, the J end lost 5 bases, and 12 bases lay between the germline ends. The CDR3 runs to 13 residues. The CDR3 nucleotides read TGTGCCAGCAGCTCCATAGGGAGGACTGAAGCTTTCTTT. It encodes CASSSIGRTEAFF.